The rows below give T cell receptor beta chains drawn from one sample of a study of T cell changes during pregnancy in multiple sclerosis. Some clones are missing from TCRdb's copy, which holds only in-frame ones; the method was immunoSEQ multiplex PCR. Here the sample spans about 110,000 clones, around 90% being singletons. This material consisted of peripheral blood, taken before pregnancy. These receptors all stem from a female donor with multiple sclerosis, enrolled in a pregnancy study. Both conserved end residues are part of each CDR3. D genes are given only for firm matches. Expanded clones are given a class, and other clones once, few, many or no size at all.

d_call	v_call	j_call	clone_size	cdr3_nt	cdr3_aa
-	TRBV14	TRBJ1-2	-	TGTGCCAGCAGCCGAAACAGAGGACAGTTGAGTGGCTACACCTTC	CASSRNRGQLSGYTF
-	TRBV6-1	TRBJ2-7	-	TGTGCCAGCGAGCTACTCAACGAGCAGTACTTC	CASELLNEQYF
TRBD1	TRBV7-2	TRBJ1-2	-	TGTGCCAGCAGCTCGGGACAGCCAAATGGGTATGGCTACACCTTC	CASSSGQPNGYGYTF
-	TRBV9	TRBJ1-2	-	TGTGCCAGCAGCGTAGATCTCAGAGGAACAGGCTATGGCTACACCTTC	CASSVDLRGTGYGYTF
-	TRBV7-9	TRBJ2-1	-	TGTGCCAGCAGTCAAGACAGTGATGAGCAGTTCTTC	CASSQDSDEQFF
-	TRBV19	TRBJ1-3	-	TGTGCCAGTAGTATCCGAGGGCCTGGAAACACCATATATTTT	CASSIRGPGNTIYF
TRBD2	TRBV13	TRBJ2-1	-	TGTGCCAGCAGCCTGCTAGGGACTAGGACTTACAATGAGCAGTTCTTC	CASSLLGTRTYNEQFF
-	TRBV5-1	TRBJ1-1	few	TGCGCCAGCAGCCCTAGAGGGACACCTGAAGCTTTCTTT	CASSPRGTPEAFF
TRBD1	TRBV7-8	TRBJ2-1	-	TGTGCCAGCAGCTTGACCCCAAACAGGGGCTCCTACAATGAGCAGTTCTTC	CASSLTPNRGSYNEQFF
-	TRBV12-5	TRBJ1-2	-	TGTGCTAGTGGCCGTCAGGGAATCGATGGCTACACCTTC	CASGRQGIDGYTF
TRBD2	TRBV7-9	TRBJ2-2	once	TGTGCCAGCAGCTTAGTCAGGGCGGGAGCGTGGACCGGGGAGCTGTTTTTT	CASSLVRAGAWTGELFF
-	TRBV2	TRBJ2-2	-	TGTGCCAGCAGTGTTGTCAGGGAAACCGGGGAGCTGTTTTTT	CASSVVRETGELFF
-	TRBV7-3	TRBJ2-5	-	TGTGCCAGCAGCGCAGGGATTGAAGAGACCCAGTACTTC	CASSAGIEETQYF
-	TRBV10-3	TRBJ2-7	-	TGTGCCATCAGTGAGGGGACACCCCCTTTTTACGAGCAGTACTTC	CAISEGTPPFYEQYF
-	TRBV5-1	TRBJ2-3	-	TGCGCCAGCAGCTTCCCCGGGGGAGATACGCAGTATTTT	CASSFPGGDTQYF
TRBD1	TRBV7-2	TRBJ2-7	-	TGTGCCAGCAGCTTCTCCGGGACAGGGGTTCGCGAGCAGTACTTC	CASSFSGTGVREQYF
-	TRBV30	TRBJ2-2	-	TGTGCCTGGAGACTTGCGGGGGAGCTGTTTTTT	CAWRLAGELFF
TRBD2	TRBV5-1	TRBJ2-1	-	TGCGCCAGCAGCTTAGCTAGCGGGAGCACCTACAATGAGCAGTTCTTC	CASSLASGSTYNEQFF
TRBD1	TRBV7-2	TRBJ1-4	-	TGTGCCAGCAGCTTGCAGGGGGCGCGGTCTGAAAAACTGTTTTTT	CASSLQGARSEKLFF
-	TRBV11-3	TRBJ2-7	-	TGTGCCAGCAGCGCGACTGGAGGAAGGGTTCACGAGCAGTACTTC	CASSATGGRVHEQYF
TRBD1	TRBV5-1	TRBJ2-7	-	TGCGCCAGCAGCTGGGGACAGGGGGCAATTGACGAGCAGTACTTC	CASSWGQGAIDEQYF
-	TRBV25-1	TRBJ2-3	-	TGTGCCAGCAGGAGAGTAGAAACAGATACGCAGTATTTT	CASRRVETDTQYF
TRBD1	TRBV19	TRBJ1-1	-	TGTGCCAGTGACGACAGGGTGGGGACTGAAGCTTTCTTT	CASDDRVGTEAFF
-	TRBV6-1	TRBJ2-1	-	TGTGCCAGCAGTGATCTCCCGCCGACAGGAGGGGGGGAACGGTTCTTC	CASSDLPPTGGGERFF
TRBD1	TRBV5-4	TRBJ1-5	once	TGTGCCAGCAGCCAGGGGGACAGGGCACGAGATAGCAATCAGCCCCAGCATTTT	CASSQGDRARDSNQPQHF
-	TRBV13	TRBJ2-2	-	TGTGCCAGCAGCTTAAGTGGGCCCGGGGAGCTGTTTTTT	CASSLSGPGELFF